These T cell receptor beta chains were read from a single sample in a study of shared clonotypes between healthy human individuals. TCRdb keeps only in-frame clones here, not all; method: immunoSEQ multiplex PCR. The data contain roughly 2.5 million clones, about 92% of them singletons. The sequenced material came from naive CD4+ T cells sorted from blood. The receptors were sampled from a man between 18 and 29 years old in good health. Both conserved end residues are part of each CDR3. The order of the fields is J gene, V gene, CDR3 protein.

J: TRBJ1-1
V: TRBV30
CDR3: CAWIPLGGLAFF

J: TRBJ2-1
V: TRBV11-2
CDR3: CASSPQRGGAFF

J: TRBJ2-7
V: TRBV6-5
CDR3: CASSYSGRPYYEQYF

J: TRBJ2-7
V: TRBV5-4
CDR3: CASSGQGPYEQYF

J: TRBJ2-1
V: TRBV6-4
CDR3: CASSDSPGQGSDEQFF

J: TRBJ1-1
V: TRBV25-1
CDR3: CASRGGTEAFF

J: TRBJ1-2
V: TRBV28
CDR3: CASSLSQAYYGYTF

J: TRBJ2-7
V: TRBV19
CDR3: CASSITGLVYEQYF

J: TRBJ1-6
V: TRBV25-1
CDR3: CASSGQGKHSPLHF

J: TRBJ1-5
V: TRBV19
CDR3: CASSLGVQPQHF

J: TRBJ2-3
V: TRBV30
CDR3: CAWSDPRKTDTQYF

J: TRBJ1-2
V: TRBV12-5
CDR3: CASGSEGANYGYTF

J: TRBJ2-2
V: TRBV6-5
CDR3: CASNQGYTGELFF

J: TRBJ2-7
V: TRBV2
CDR3: CASSSETGLGEQYF

J: TRBJ2-7
V: TRBV29-1
CDR3: CSVVSSRWAYEQYF

J: TRBJ1-2
V: TRBV13
CDR3: CASSLGLINDPYGYTF

J: TRBJ2-3
V: TRBV5-1
CDR3: CASSLDSGRGTDTQYF

J: TRBJ1-3
V: TRBV15
CDR3: CATSRDSGGAFGNTIYF

J: TRBJ2-4
V: TRBV9
CDR3: CASSVESPGTKNIQYF

J: TRBJ2-7
V: TRBV5-6
CDR3: CASSSPGQGDYEQYF

J: TRBJ1-5
V: TRBV6-5
CDR3: CASRSGTGSNQPQHF

J: TRBJ2-3
V: TRBV10-3
CDR3: CATHPAGESDTQYF

J: TRBJ1-2
V: TRBV6-1
CDR3: CASSNGPAYGYTF

J: TRBJ2-3
V: TRBV5-1
CDR3: CASSFGTSVTDTQYF

J: TRBJ1-2
V: TRBV19
CDR3: CAEGRRTGVINYGYTF

J: TRBJ1-2
V: TRBV10-3
CDR3: CAIRSGTGWYGYTF

J: TRBJ2-6
V: TRBV2
CDR3: CASSDRKTGHARGANVLTF

J: TRBJ1-4
V: TRBV11-2
CDR3: CASSPGTGLYEKLFF

J: TRBJ1-2
V: TRBV6-1
CDR3: CASTPEEVVYGYTF

J: TRBJ1-6
V: TRBV5-1
CDR3: CASSLVGQGLGSPLHF

J: TRBJ1-2
V: TRBV18
CDR3: CASSDLGTNYGYTF

J: TRBJ2-7
V: TRBV5-1
CDR3: CASSLYVGGQGEQYF

J: TRBJ1-5
V: TRBV10-3
CDR3: CATGETLNQPQHF

J: TRBJ2-2
V: TRBV2
CDR3: CASSGQGFVTGELFF

J: TRBJ2-7
V: TRBV10-3
CDR3: CAISEAAASSYEQYF

J: TRBJ2-2
V: TRBV9
CDR3: CASSPFGTGLSGELFF

J: TRBJ2-5
V: TRBV5-1
CDR3: CASSLGVVETQYF

J: TRBJ1-1
V: TRBV18
CDR3: CASSPNQQSEAFF

J: TRBJ2-5
V: TRBV18
CDR3: CASSPPGVSETQYF

J: TRBJ2-6
V: TRBV9
CDR3: CATGAGSSGANVLTF

J: TRBJ2-5
V: TRBV11-2
CDR3: CASSLERVETQYF

J: TRBJ2-2
V: TRBV19
CDR3: CASSIGVTSRPTGELFF

J: TRBJ1-1
V: TRBV4-1
CDR3: CASSQGGAEAFF

J: TRBJ1-3
V: TRBV5-5
CDR3: CASSLGPYSGNTIYF

J: TRBJ2-1
V: TRBV2
CDR3: CASSGGGTEGNEQFF

J: TRBJ2-7
V: TRBV7-2
CDR3: CASSLPNRPYEQYF

J: TRBJ2-5
V: TRBV18
CDR3: CASSLAVQETQYF

J: TRBJ2-1
V: TRBV19
CDR3: CASLSSGGPSGQFF